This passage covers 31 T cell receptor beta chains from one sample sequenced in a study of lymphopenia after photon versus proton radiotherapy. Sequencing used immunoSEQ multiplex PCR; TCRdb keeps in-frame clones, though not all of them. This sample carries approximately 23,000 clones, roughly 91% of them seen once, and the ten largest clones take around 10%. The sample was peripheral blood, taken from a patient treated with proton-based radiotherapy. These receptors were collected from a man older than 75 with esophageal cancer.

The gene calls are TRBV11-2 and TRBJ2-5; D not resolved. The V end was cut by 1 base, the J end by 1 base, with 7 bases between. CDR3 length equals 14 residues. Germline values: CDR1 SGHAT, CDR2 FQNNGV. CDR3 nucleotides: TGTGCCAGCAGCTTAGGGGCAGTCCAAGAGACCCAGTACTTC. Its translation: CASSLGAVQETQYF.

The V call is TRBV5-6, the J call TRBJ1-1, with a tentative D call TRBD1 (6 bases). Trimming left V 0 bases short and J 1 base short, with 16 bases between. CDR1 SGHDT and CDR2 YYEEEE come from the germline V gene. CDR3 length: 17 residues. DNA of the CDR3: TGTGCCAGCAGCTTGGTTAAGGGGGGGACCCCGAACACTGAAGCTTTCTTT. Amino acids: CASSLVKGGTPNTEAFF.

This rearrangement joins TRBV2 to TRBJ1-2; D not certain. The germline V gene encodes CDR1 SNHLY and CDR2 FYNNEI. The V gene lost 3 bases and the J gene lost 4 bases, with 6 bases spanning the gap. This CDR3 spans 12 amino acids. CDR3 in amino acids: CASSEVSYGYTF. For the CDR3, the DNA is TGTGCCAGCAGTGAGGTCAGCTATGGCTACACCTTC.

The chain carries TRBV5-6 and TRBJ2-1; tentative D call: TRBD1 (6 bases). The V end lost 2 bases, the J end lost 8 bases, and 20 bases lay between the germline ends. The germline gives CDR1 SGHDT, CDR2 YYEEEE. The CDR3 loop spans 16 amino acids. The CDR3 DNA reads TGTGCCAGCAGCTTACTCCCTACAGGGATATGGGATGAGCAGTTCTTC. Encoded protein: CASSLLPTGIWDEQFF.

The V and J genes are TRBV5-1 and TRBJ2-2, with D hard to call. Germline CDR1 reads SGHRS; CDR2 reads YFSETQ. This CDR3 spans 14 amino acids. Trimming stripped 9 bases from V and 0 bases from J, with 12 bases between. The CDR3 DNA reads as TGCGCCACCCAGGATTTCGCGAACACCGGGGAGCTGTTTTTT. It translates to CATQDFANTGELFF.

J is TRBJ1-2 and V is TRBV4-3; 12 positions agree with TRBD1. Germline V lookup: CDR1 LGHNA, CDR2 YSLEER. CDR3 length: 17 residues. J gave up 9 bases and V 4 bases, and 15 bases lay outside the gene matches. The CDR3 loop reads CASSPGTGGVSWGSYTF. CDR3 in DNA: TGCGCCAGCAGCCCCGGGACAGGGGGCGTCTCTTGGGGGAGCTACACCTTC.

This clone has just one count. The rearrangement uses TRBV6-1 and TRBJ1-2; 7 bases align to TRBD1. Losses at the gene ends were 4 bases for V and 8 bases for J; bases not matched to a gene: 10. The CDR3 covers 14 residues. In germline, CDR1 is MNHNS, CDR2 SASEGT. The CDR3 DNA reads TGTGCCAGCAGTGTACACGGGACCAGGGGGGGCTACACCTTC. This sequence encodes CASSVHGTRGGYTF.

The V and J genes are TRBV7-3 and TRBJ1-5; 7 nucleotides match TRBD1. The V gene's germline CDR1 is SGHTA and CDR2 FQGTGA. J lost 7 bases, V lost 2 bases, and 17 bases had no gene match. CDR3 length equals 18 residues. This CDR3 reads CASSLAPPGQRKGQPQHF. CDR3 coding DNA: TGTGCCAGCAGCTTAGCCCCCCCGGGACAGAGAAAAGGGCAGCCCCAGCATTTT. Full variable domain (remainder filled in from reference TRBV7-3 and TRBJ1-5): GAGVSQTPSNKVTEKGKYVELRCDPISGHTALYWYRQSLGQGPEFLIYFQGTGAADDSGLPNDRFFAVRPEGSVSTLKIQRTERGDSAVYLCASSLAPPGQRKGQPQHFGDGTRLSIL.

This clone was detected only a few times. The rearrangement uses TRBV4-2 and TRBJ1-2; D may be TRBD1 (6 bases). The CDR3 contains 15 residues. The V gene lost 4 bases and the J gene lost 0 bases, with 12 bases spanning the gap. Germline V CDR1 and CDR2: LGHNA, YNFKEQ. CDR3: CASSPERQANYGYTF. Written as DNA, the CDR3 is TGTGCCAGCAGCCCAGAAAGACAGGCTAACTATGGCTACACCTTC.

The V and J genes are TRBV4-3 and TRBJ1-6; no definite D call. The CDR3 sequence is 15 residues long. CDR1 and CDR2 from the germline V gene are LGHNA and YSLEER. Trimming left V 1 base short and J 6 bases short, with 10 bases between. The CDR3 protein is CASSQAGRPNSPLHF. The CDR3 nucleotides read TGCGCCAGCAGCCAAGCCGGCAGACCTAATTCACCCCTCCACTTT.

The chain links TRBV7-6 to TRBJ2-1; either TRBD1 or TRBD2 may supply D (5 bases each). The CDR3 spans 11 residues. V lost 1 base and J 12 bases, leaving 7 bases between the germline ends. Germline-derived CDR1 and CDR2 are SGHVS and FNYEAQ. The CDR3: CASSLGGRQFF. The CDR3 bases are TGTGCCAGCAGCTTAGGGGGGAGGCAGTTCTTC.

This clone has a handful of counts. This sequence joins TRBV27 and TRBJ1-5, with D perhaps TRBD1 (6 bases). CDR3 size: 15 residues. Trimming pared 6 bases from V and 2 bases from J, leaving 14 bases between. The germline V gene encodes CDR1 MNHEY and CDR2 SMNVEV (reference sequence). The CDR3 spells CASRPGQPGNQPQHF. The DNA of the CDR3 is TGTGCCAGCAGGCCAGGACAGCCAGGCAATCAGCCCCAGCATTTT.

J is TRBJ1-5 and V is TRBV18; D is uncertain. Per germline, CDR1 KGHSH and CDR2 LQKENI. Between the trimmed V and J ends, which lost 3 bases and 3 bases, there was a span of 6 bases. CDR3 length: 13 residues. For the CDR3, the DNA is TGTGCCAGCTCACCGGGGTCCAATCAGCCCCAGCATTTT. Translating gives CASSPGSNQPQHF. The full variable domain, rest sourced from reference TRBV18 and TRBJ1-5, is NAGVMQNPRHLVRRRGQEARLRCSPMKGHSHVYWYRQLPEEGLKFMVYLQKENIIDESGMPKERFSAEFPKEGPSILRIQQVVRGDSAAYFCASSPGSNQPQHFGDGTRLSIL.

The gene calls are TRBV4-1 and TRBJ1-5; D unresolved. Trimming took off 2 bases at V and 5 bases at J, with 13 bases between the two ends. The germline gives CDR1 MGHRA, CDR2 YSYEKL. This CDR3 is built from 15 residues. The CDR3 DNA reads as TGCGCCAGCAGCCAACTAATTAGCGCCTATCAGCCCCAGCATTTT. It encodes CASSQLISAYQPQHF.

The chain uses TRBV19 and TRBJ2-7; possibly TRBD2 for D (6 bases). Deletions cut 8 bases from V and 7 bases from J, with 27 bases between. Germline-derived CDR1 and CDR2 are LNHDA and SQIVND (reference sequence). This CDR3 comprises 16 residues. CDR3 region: CASASEHGGFSREQYF. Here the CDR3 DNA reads TGTGCCAGTGCCAGTGAACACGGGGGTTTTTCTCGGGAGCAGTACTTC.

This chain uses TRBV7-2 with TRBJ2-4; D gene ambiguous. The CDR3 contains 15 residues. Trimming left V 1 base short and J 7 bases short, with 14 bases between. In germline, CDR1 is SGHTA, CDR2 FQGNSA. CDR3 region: CASSLGSQSQNIQYF. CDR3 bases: TGTGCCAGCAGCTTAGGTTCCCAGTCTCAGAACATTCAGTACTTC.

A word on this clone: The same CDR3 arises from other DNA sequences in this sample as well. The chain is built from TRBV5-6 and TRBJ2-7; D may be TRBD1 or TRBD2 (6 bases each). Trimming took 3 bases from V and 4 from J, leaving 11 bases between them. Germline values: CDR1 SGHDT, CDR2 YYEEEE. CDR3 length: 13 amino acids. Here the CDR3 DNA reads TGTGCCAGCAGCTCTACAGGGAGGTACGAGCAGTACTTC. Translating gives CASSSTGRYEQYF.

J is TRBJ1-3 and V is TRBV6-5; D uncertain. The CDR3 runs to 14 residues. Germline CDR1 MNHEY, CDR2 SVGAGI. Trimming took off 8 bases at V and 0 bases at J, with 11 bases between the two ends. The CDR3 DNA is TGTGCCAGCGGGAGACTGAGCTCTGGAAACACCATATATTTT. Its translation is CASGRLSSGNTIYF.

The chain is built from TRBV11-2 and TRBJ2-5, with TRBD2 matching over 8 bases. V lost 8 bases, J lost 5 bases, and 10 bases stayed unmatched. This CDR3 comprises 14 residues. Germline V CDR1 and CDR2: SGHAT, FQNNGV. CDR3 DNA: TGTGCCAGCGGTTATAGCGGGGTAAAGGAGACCCAGTACTTC. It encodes CASGYSGVKETQYF. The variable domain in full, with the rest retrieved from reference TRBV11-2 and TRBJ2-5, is EAGVAQSPRYKIIEKRQSVAFWCNPISGHATLYWYQQILGQGPKLLIQFQNNGVVDDSQLPKDRFSAERLKGVDSTLKIQPAKLEDSAVYLCASGYSGVKETQYFGPGTRLLVL.

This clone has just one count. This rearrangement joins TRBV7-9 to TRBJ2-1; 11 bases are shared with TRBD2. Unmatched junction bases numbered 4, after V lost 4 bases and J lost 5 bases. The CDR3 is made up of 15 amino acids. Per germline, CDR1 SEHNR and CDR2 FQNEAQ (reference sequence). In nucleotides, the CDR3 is TGTGCCAGCAGCTACCGGACTAGCGGGCACAATGAGCAGTTCTTC. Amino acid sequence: CASSYRTSGHNEQFF.

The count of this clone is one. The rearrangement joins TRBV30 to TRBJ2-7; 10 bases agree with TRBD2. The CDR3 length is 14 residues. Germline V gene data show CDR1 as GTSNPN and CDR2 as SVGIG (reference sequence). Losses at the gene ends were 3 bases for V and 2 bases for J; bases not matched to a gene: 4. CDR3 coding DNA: TGTGCCTGGAGGGCCGGGACTAGCGCCTACGAGCAGTACTTC. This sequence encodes CAWRAGTSAYEQYF.

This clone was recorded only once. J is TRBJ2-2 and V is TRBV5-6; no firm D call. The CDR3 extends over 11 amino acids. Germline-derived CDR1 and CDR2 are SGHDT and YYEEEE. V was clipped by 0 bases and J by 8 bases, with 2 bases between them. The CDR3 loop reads CASSLEGELFF. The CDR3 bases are TGTGCCAGCAGCTTGGAGGGGGAGCTGTTTTTT.

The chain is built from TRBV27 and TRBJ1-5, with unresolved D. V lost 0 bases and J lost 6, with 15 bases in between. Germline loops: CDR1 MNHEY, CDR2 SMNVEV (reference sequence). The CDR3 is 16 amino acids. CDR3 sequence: CASSLSSGKYGQPQHF. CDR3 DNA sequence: TGTGCCAGCAGTTTATCGTCGGGGAAGTACGGTCAGCCCCAGCATTTT.

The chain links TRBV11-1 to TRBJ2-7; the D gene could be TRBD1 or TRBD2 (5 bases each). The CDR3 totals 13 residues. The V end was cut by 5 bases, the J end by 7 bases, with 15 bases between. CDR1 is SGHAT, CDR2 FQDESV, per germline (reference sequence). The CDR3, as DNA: TGTGCCAGCAGCGGCCTGGGGGAGAGGGAGCAGTACTTC. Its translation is CASSGLGEREQYF.

The CDR3 bases are TGTGCCAGCAGCTTAGGGCGCAACGCGGGATACAATGAGCAGTTCTTC. Translated: CASSLGRNAGYNEQFF. The chain combines TRBV7-9 with TRBJ2-1; maybe TRBD2 (6 bases). The CDR3 is 16 residues long. CDR1 and CDR2 from the germline V gene are SEHNR and FQNEAQ (reference sequence). V lost 1 base and J 4 bases, leaving 14 bases between the germline ends. The whole variable domain, remainder taken from reference TRBV7-9 and TRBJ2-1, is DTGVSQNPRHKITKRGQNVTFRCDPISEHNRLYWYRQTLGQGPEFLTYFQNEAQLEKSRLLSDRFSAERPKGSFSTLEIQRTEQGDSAMYLCASSLGRNAGYNEQFFGPGTRLTVL.

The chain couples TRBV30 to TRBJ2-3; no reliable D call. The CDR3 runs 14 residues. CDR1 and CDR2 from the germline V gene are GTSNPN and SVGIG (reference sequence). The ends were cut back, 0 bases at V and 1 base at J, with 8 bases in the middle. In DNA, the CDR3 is TGTGCCTGGAGTGTAAAGTCGGGCACAGATACGCAGTATTTT. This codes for CAWSVKSGTDTQYF.

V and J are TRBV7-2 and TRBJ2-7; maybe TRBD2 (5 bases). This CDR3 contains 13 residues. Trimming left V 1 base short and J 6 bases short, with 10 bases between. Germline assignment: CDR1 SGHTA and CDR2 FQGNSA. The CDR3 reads CASSLGLNGEQYF. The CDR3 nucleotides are TGTGCCAGCAGCTTAGGACTAAATGGCGAGCAGTACTTC.

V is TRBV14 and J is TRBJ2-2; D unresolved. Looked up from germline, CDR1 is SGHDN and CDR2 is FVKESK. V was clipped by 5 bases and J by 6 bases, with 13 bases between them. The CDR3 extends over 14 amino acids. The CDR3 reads CASSISRVAGELFF. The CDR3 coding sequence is TGTGCCAGCAGCATTTCTCGGGTGGCCGGGGAGCTGTTTTTT.

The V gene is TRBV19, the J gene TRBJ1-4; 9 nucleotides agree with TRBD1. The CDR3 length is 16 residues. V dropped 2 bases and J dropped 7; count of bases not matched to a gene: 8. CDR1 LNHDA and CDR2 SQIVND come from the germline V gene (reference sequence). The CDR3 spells CASSIQAGTGTEKLFF. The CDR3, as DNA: TGTGCCAGTAGTATACAGGCCGGGACAGGGACTGAAAAACTGTTTTTT.

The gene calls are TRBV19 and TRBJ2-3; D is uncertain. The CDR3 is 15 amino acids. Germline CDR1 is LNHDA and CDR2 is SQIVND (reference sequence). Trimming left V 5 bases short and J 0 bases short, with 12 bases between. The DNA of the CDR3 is TGTGCCAGTAGTCTCCAGGATCCTAGCACAGATACGCAGTATTTT. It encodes CASSLQDPSTDTQYF.

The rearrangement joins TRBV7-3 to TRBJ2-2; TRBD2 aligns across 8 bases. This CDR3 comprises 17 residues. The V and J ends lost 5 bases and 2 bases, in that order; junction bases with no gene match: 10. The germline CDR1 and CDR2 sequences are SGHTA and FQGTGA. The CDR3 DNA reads TGTGCCAGCAGCCCACCAGGCGGGGGGCCAAACACCGGGGAGCTGTTTTTT. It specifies CASSPPGGGPNTGELFF.